This TCR beta chain appears in the sequencing data of a study of beta chain features in type 1 diabetes. The V end was cut by 3 bases, the J end by 4 bases, with 15 bases between. Germline V CDR1 and CDR2: SGHNT, YYREEE (reference sequence). This CDR3 spans 15 amino acids. The study reverse transcribed the entire isolated RNA, so it sequenced expressed TCRB transcripts. Assay: immunoSEQ multiplex PCR; the TCRdb copy retains only in-frame clones and omits some. The table shows 200,000 to 250,000 clones, with about 14% occurring only once. This clone was observed a few times. The rearrangement uses TRBV5-4 and TRBJ2-3, with D perhaps matching TRBD1 (6 bases). The sequenced material came from naive CD4+ T cells from blood. The sequence was obtained from a woman between 40 and 50 years old in good health. The CDR3 here is CASSSKGGSADTQYF. In DNA, the CDR3 is TGTGCCAGCAGCTCGAAAGGGGGTTCAGCAGATACGCAGTATTTT.